This T cell receptor (beta chain) was retrieved from a study of Ad26.COV2.S vaccination and SARS-CoV-2 variants. Sample treatment: some 20 received Ad26.COV2.S at low or high dose, single or two shots; roughly five received placebo; per-sample allocation not given. Day 63 after the first vaccine or placebo injection was the time point for sampling. Germline V gene lookup returns CDR1 SGHTA and CDR2 FQGNSA. The CDR3 has 14 residues. V was clipped by 1 base and J by 0 bases, with 6 bases between them. Some clones are missing from TCRdb's copy, which holds only in-frame ones; the method was immunoSEQ multiplex PCR. The table lists over 400,000 clones, 90% of them singletons, with roughly 4% in the top ten.

Sequenced here: peripheral blood, sampled in a trial of Ad26.COV2.S vaccine versus placebo. The rearrangement joins TRBV7-2 to TRBJ1-1; D is uncertain. The receptor comes from a person between 18 and 59 years old who received the Ad26.COV2.S COVID-19 vaccine or a placebo. In nucleotides, the CDR3 is TGTGCCAGCAGCTTAGTTCCGGTGAACACTGAAGCTTTCTTT. The encoded protein is CASSLVPVNTEAFF.